The 9 T cell receptor beta chains presented below share a single source sample, sequenced in a study of T-cell reconstitution after alpha-beta-depleted transplantation in children. Researchers prepared the TCRbeta library using unique molecular identifiers, the study reports. TCRdb itself ran the PCR reads through MiXCR, one entry per CDR3 protein. Seen here are about 400,000 distinct CDR3 sequences, roughly 21% observed once, and the top ten hold less than 4.5%. The sample consisted of PBMCs from the stem cell graft donor, taken from the stem cell graft. Receptors were obtained from a human donor who donated a stem cell graft to a child with acute myeloid leukemia.

This clonotype was found many times. The V call is TRBV6-5, the J call TRBJ1-5; unclear D gene. V dropped 0 bases and J dropped 1 base, with 7 bases sitting between them. CDR3 length equals 15 residues. CDR1 and CDR2 from the germline V gene are MNHEY and SVGAGI. In DNA form, the CDR3 reads TGTGCCAGCAGTTACTCGGGAGGGAGCAATCAGCCCCAGCATTTT. As protein: CASSYSGGSNQPQHF.

The table lists this clonotype with many counts. The J gene is TRBJ2-3, the V gene TRBV5-5; 9 bases map to TRBD1. The CDR3 has 14 amino acids. CDR1 and CDR2 (germline): SGHKS, YYEKEE (reference sequence). With V trimmed by 5 bases and J by 5 bases, 6 bases remained unmatched. CDR3 in DNA: TGTGCCAGCAGAACAGGGGGCGCAGTAGATACGCAGTATTTT. Encoded protein: CASRTGGAVDTQYF.

This clonotype was observed many times. The chain uses TRBV11-2 and TRBJ1-2; D uncertain. The CDR3 loop spans 15 amino acids. V shed 2 bases and J shed 0 bases, with 10 bases lying between them. Germline loops: CDR1 SGHAT, CDR2 FQNNGV. The CDR3 sequence: CASSLYPSPNYGYTF. In nucleotides, the CDR3 is TGTGCCAGCAGCTTATACCCCTCCCCTAACTATGGCTACACCTTC.

The CDR3: CASSFRYTYNEQFF. The CDR3 bases are TGCGCCAGCAGCTTCAGGTACACCTACAATGAGCAGTTCTTC. This chain joins TRBV5-1 and TRBJ2-1, with D hard to call. The CDR3 has 14 residues. V was pared by 2 bases and J by 2 bases, with 8 bases between. Germline V gene lookup returns CDR1 SGHRS and CDR2 YFSETQ.

V and J are TRBV12-3 or TRBV12-4 and TRBJ1-5; TRBD1 might be the D (5 bases). Deletions cut 6 bases from V and 7 bases from J, with 16 bases between. The CDR3 extends over 14 amino acids. For the CDR3, the DNA is TGTGCCAGCAGGGCGGGACTCGAAGGCCAGCCCCAGCATTTT. This encodes CASRAGLEGQPQHF.

This chain joins TRBV20-1 and TRBJ2-5; D gene ambiguous. The CDR3 extends over 15 amino acids. Germline CDR1 reads DFQATT; CDR2 reads SNEGSKA (reference sequence). Trimming left V 5 bases short and J 3 bases short, with 19 bases between. Here the CDR3 reads CSAPAASIPKETQYF. CDR3 DNA sequence: TGCAGTGCTCCCGCGGCTTCGATACCAAAAGAGACCCAGTACTTC.

This clonotype was seen only a few times. This rearrangement joins TRBV12-3 or TRBV12-4 to TRBJ2-1; tentatively, D is TRBD2 (6 bases). The CDR3 runs to 14 residues. The ends were cut back, 5 bases at V and 4 bases at J, with 12 bases in the middle. CDR3 nucleotide sequence: TGTGCCAGCAGTATCTTAGCGGCTTACAATGAGCAGTTCTTC. Protein: CASSILAAYNEQFF.

This clonotype was detected a few times. This chain links TRBV20-1 with TRBJ2-1; D unresolved. CDR3 length: 16 residues. V lost 0 bases, J lost 6 bases, and 18 bases lay in between. The germline V gene encodes CDR1 DFQATT and CDR2 SNEGSKA (reference sequence). CDR3 region: CSARDRAAFDFNEQFF. In DNA form, the CDR3 reads TGCAGTGCTAGAGATCGGGCCGCGTTCGATTTCAATGAGCAGTTCTTC.

The chain has TRBV4-1 and TRBJ2-1; 8 positions match TRBD2. CDR1 is MGHRA, CDR2 YSYEKL, per germline. This CDR3 has 16 amino acids. V lost 1 base to trimming and J lost 7 bases; unmatched junction nucleotides: 9. CDR3 in amino acids: CASSQGLAFMGNEQFF. The CDR3 DNA reads as TGCGCCAGCAGCCAAGGACTAGCGTTCATGGGGAATGAGCAGTTCTTC.